This T cell receptor (beta chain) was profiled in a study of technical replicates of blood from several donors. Germline-derived CDR1 and CDR2 are LNHDA and SQIVND (reference sequence). V lost 6 bases and J lost 4; bases outside the gene matches: 3. The CDR3 extends over 14 amino acids. Using immunoSEQ multiplex PCR, the repertoire was profiled, and TCRdb retains in-frame clones only, with some absent. The data show about 80,000 clones, approximately 96% seen once. Input material: T cells isolated from PBMCs. The chain recombines TRBV19 with TRBJ2-1, with 10 positions matching TRBD2. This receptor was taken from a human donor in good health. This CDR3 reads CASSELAGYNEQFF. The CDR3 nucleotides are TGTGCCAGTAGCGAACTAGCGGGGTACAATGAGCAGTTCTTC.